The rows below give T cell receptor beta chains drawn from one sample of a study of blood T cells in healthy people across ages. TCRdb fed the 5' RACE reads into MiXCR, producing one record per CDR3 protein. This sample has 1,500,000 or so distinct CDR3 sequences, with 45% to 70% found just once. Sequenced input: blood. The receptors come from a man aged 18 to 30 in good health. Both conserved end residues are part of each CDR3. The D gene is left open where the match is weak. A clone size is listed for some rows: how often the clone was seen (once, few, many), or a class if it is expanded.

TRBV27,NA,NA,TRBJ2-7,CASGRRHRHSYEQYF,TGTGCCAGCGGGAGACGACATCGCCACTCGTACGAGCAGTACTTC
TRBV20-1,few,NA,TRBJ1-2,CSGIDSSYGYTF,TGCAGTGGGATAGACAGCAGCTATGGCTACACCTTC
TRBV4-3,many,NA,TRBJ1-4,CASSQEGAGTNEKLFF,TGCGCCAGCAGCCAAGAGGGGGCCGGAACTAATGAAAAACTGTTTTTT
TRBV10-3,once,NA,TRBJ1-4,CAISEYGNDEKLFF,TGTGCCATCAGTGAGTACGGGAACGATGAAAAACTGTTTTTT
TRBV14,few,NA,TRBJ2-7,CASSQDFGPTHEQYF,TGTGCCAGCAGCCAAGATTTTGGGCCTACCCACGAGCAGTACTTC
TRBV4-1,NA,NA,TRBJ2-3,CASSQADYSPTDTQYF,TGCGCCAGCAGCCAAGCGGACTATTCCCCCACAGATACGCAGTATTTT
TRBV9,NA,NA,TRBJ2-7,CASSVAPGPRAYEQYF,TGTGCCAGCAGCGTCGCTCCGGGACCCCGCGCCTACGAGCAGTACTTC
TRBV20-1,many,TRBD2,TRBJ2-5,CSALDGGELAGASRETQYF,TGCAGTGCTTTGGACGGCGGAGAACTAGCGGGGGCCTCCAGAGAGACCCAGTACTTC
TRBV20-1,few,TRBD1,TRBJ2-7,CSARDRDSFYEQYF,TGCAGTGCTAGAGATCGGGACAGCTTCTACGAGCAGTACTTC
TRBV4-1,few,NA,TRBJ2-7,CASSSTVSSYEQYF,TGCGCCAGCAGTTCGACAGTAAGCTCCTACGAGCAGTACTTC
TRBV24-1,NA,NA,TRBJ2-2,CATSEQGATYLNTGELFF,TGTGCCACCAGTGAACAGGGAGCAACTTACTTAAACACCGGGGAGCTGTTTTTT
TRBV29-1,NA,NA,TRBJ2-1,CSVDSIRGIYNEQFF,TGCAGCGTTGATAGTATTAGGGGAATCTACAATGAGCAGTTCTTC
TRBV6-4,few,NA,TRBJ2-3,CASSDSGTVTQYF,TGTGCCAGCAGTGACTCGGGGACCGTTACGCAGTATTTT
TRBV7-2,NA,TRBD1,TRBJ1-2,CASSPRTGGVYGYTF,TGTGCCAGCAGCCCGCGGACAGGGGGTGTATATGGCTACACCTTC
TRBV7-6,once,NA,TRBJ2-7,CASSLTADSYEQYF,TGTGCCAGCAGCTTAACCGCAGATTCCTACGAGCAGTACTTC